This is a list of T cell receptor beta chains from one sample in a study of blood T cell repertoires in COVID-19. Method: immunoSEQ multiplex PCR; TCRdb's copy keeps in-frame clones and lacks some. The sample has approximately 120,000 clones; approximately 87% are singletons. The sample taken for sequencing was peripheral blood. The receptors come from a man aged 45-65 years with acute or convalescent COVID-19. Both conserved end residues are trimmed from each CDR3.

TRBV5-4	TRBJ1-1	ASSLRQPNTEAF
TRBV5-4	TRBJ2-1	ASSLGASGAYNEQF
TRBV5-1	TRBJ2-7	ASSPLAGAPYEQY
TRBV27	TRBJ2-1	ASSQGTSGISRDEQF
TRBV18	TRBJ1-3	ASSPLDRRNTIY
TRBV6-6	TRBJ2-5	ASSRQDQETQY
TRBV3-1/TRBV3-2	TRBJ2-3	ASSQGGMRDTQY
TRBV6-4	TRBJ1-2	ASSHLGQAYGYT
TRBV9	TRBJ2-2	ASSPGQATGELF
TRBV5-4	TRBJ2-3	ASSQPQGIRGDTQY
TRBV6-1	TRBJ1-3	ASSEGSAGGGGNTIY
TRBV9	TRBJ2-7	ASSRTGGSYEQY
TRBV5-1	TRBJ2-4	ASSLRQGAQNIQY
TRBV7-2	TRBJ2-5	ASSFDRSQETQY
TRBV6-6	TRBJ2-7	ASRDRISREY
TRBV19	TRBJ2-7	ASSMSSGSPSYEQY
TRBV6-4	TRBJ2-3	ASSDTELGLGMDTQY
TRBV6-5	TRBJ2-1	ASSPRGLAGYEQF
TRBV30	TRBJ1-4	AWSVDTTGANEKLF
TRBV30	TRBJ2-3	AWSGSGSPDTQY
TRBV6-5	TRBJ2-1	ASRTSRGEQF
TRBV6-5	TRBJ1-2	ASRGGGANYGYT
TRBV19	TRBJ1-3	ASSRSGQAGPSGNTIY
TRBV11-2	TRBJ1-2	ASSLRGAGQNYGYT
TRBV18	TRBJ1-1	ASSRGDTEAF
TRBV21-1	TRBJ2-7	ASSKERGGSYEQY
TRBV24-1	TRBJ2-5	ATSGTPGLAGGPKTQY